This T cell receptor beta chain was recovered during a study of brain T cells in children with intractable seizures. The time point: blood from clinic visit 5 months post-surgery; TSC patient then seizure free. Only cases whose brain tissue showed the highest T cell transcript signatures were sequenced. Patients received at least one anti-epileptic drug before surgery. Per the germline V gene, CDR1 is SNHLY and CDR2 is FYNNEI. V lost 4 bases and J 7 bases, leaving 10 bases between the germline ends. The CDR3 has 12 residues. Assay used: immunoSEQ multiplex PCR; TCRdb lists only in-frame clones, some missing. The data show about 340,000 clones, with roughly 93% seen just once and 5.7% held by the top ten.

The sample was peripheral blood, taken roughly 5 months after surgery. The chain is built from TRBV2 and TRBJ1-2, with TRBD1 as a possible D gene (6 bases). The receptor comes from a boy under two years old with tuberous sclerosis and intractable seizures. DNA of the CDR3: TGTGCCAGCAGTGGTACAGGGTCTGGCTACACCTTC. Its protein product is CASSGTGSGYTF.